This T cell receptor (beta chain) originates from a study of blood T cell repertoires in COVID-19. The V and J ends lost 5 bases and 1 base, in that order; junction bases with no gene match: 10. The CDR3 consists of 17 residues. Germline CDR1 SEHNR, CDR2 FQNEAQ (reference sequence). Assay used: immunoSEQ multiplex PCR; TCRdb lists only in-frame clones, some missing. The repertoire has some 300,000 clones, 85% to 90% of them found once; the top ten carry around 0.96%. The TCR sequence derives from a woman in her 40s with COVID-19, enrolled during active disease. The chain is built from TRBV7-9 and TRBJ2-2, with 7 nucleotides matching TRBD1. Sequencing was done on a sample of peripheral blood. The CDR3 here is CASSPGTVLKNTGELFF. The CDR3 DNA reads TGTGCCAGCAGCCCTGGGACAGTCCTTAAGAACACCGGGGAGCTGTTTTTT.